The clone carrying this TCR beta chain has just a few counts. Its antigen is undetermined. With the Oncomine TCR Beta short-read assay, DNA from cultured CD4+ T cells was sequenced. TCRdb re-called the PCR reads through MiXCR, storing one row per CDR3 protein. Of about 4,500 distinct CDR3 sequences listed, approximately 52% are singletons. The data stem from a study of vaccination and CD4 T cells after COVID-19. Study-wide results and caveats: Convalescent patients showed a median 86.3% of reactive clones that were seen only post-vaccination. Median reactive clonotypes, those recognizing SARS-CoV-2, rose from approximately 23 to 38, not significantly.

Germline V gene lookup returns CDR1 SEHNR and CDR2 FQNEAQ (reference sequence). The CDR3 sequence is 15 residues long. J gave up 4 bases and V 1 base, and 6 bases lay outside the gene matches. Treatment meaning: 10-day PBMC culture with coronavirus spike peptide pools or control peptides (ViraFEST assay). ViraFEST enlarged antigen-specific T cell populations with peptide pools and afterwards sequenced TCRs. The source of this sequence is a human donor who had recovered from COVID-19. The chain has TRBV7-9 and TRBJ1-1, with 7 bases aligning to TRBD1. Sample: CD4+ T cells from blood, cultured in vitro. In nucleotides, the CDR3 is TGTGCCAGCAGCTTAGTAGCAGGGGGAGGCACTGAAGCTTTCTTT. Its protein product is CASSLVAGGGTEAFF.